This TCR beta chain was captured in a study of blood T cell repertoires in COVID-19. Study-wide context: Specimens from acute and convalescent COVID-19 originated in the United States, Italy and Spain. The cDNA or gDNA used as material had been derived from T cells, B-cell-depleted T cells, or PBMCs.

In the authors' methods: It was from reference gene primer amplification that nucleated cell counts were estimated. Only in-frame clones appear in the TCRdb table, and some are missing; sequencing was by immunoSEQ multiplex PCR. V, J and clone size are those of that table, while D and trimming were read from the DNA. The top ten clones hold more than 8% of a sample with 100,000 or so clones, roughly 79% of them seen once. This clonotype was obtained from a woman in her seventies with acute or convalescent COVID-19. Sample: peripheral blood.

The CDR3 coding sequence is TGTGCCAGCAGTCCCCGACTAGCGACCGGGGAGCTGTTTTTT. Its protein product is CASSPRLATGELFF. The chain has TRBV28 and TRBJ2-2, with TRBD2 matching over 8 bases. V lost 5 bases to trimming and J lost 5 bases; unmatched junction nucleotides: 4. Per the germline V gene, CDR1 is MDHEN and CDR2 is SYDVKM. The CDR3 sequence is 14 residues long.